This T cell receptor (beta chain) was retrieved from a study of T cells after yellow fever vaccination. Study-wide context: SMART-Seq v4 Ultra Low Input prepared libraries from low-cell fractions.

The V gene lost 5 bases and the J gene lost 2 bases, with 28 bases spanning the gap. In germline, CDR1 is SGHTA, CDR2 FQGNSA. CDR3 length equals 21 residues. TCRdb independently ran MiXCR on the 5' RACE reads; one entry per CDR3 protein. The sample records about 74,000 distinct CDR3 sequences, around 7% being singletons. Study-wide results and caveats: After the booster, 96% of CD4 and roughly nine tenths of CD8 primary-response clones were re-detected. Peak timing came faster in the weaker secondary response, day 5 versus 15. Abundant bulk-population clonotypes could contaminate the FACS-sorted repertoires.

This clonotype was detected ten times or more. The target antigen is unknown. The TCR comes from a man between 18 and 29 years old who received the YFV17D yellow fever vaccine. The specimen comprised CD8+ T cells sorted from PBMCs, sampled 5 to 6 days after the first yellow fever vaccination. The chain links TRBV7-2 to TRBJ2-6; D is undetermined. The CDR3 loop is CASSPARVPLSFGPGANVLTF. The CDR3 DNA reads TGTGCCAGCAGCCCGGCTAGGGTCCCGTTAAGTTTCGGCCCTGGGGCCAACGTCCTGACTTTC.